Shown below are 27 T cell receptor beta chains from a single sample sequenced in a study of technical replicates of blood from several donors. Using immunoSEQ multiplex PCR, the repertoire was profiled, and TCRdb retains in-frame clones only, with some absent. The sample has more than 65,000 clones, over 75% seen once; the top ten hold approximately 4%. The sequenced sample consisted of PBMCs. The receptors shown here come from a human donor in good health. Some clones in this sample may be carry-over from other donors' samples.

This chain uses TRBV27 with TRBJ2-2; 7 bases fit TRBD2. The germline gives CDR1 MNHEY, CDR2 SMNVEV (reference sequence). The junction had 7 bases not matched to a gene; V was cut back by 0 bases and J by 6 bases. The CDR3 covers 16 residues. The CDR3 is CASSLSGRSLAGELFF. The DNA of the CDR3 is TGTGCCAGCAGTTTATCCGGGAGGTCGCTGGCCGGGGAGCTGTTTTTT.

V gene TRBV4-2 combines with J gene TRBJ2-3, with a possible D match to TRBD2 (5 bases). Trimming shortened V by 5 bases and J by 4 bases, and 13 bases separated the two germline ends. The germline V gene has CDR1 LGHNA and CDR2 YNFKEQ. The CDR3 runs to 14 residues. CDR3 DNA: TGTGCCAGCAGCGGAGGTCAGGAGGCAGATACGCAGTATTTT. Translating it yields CASSGGQEADTQYF.

V and J are TRBV9 and TRBJ1-5; possibly TRBD1 for D (5 bases). The V end was cut by 3 bases, the J end by 2 bases, with 9 bases between. CDR3 length: 14 amino acids. CDR1 is SGDLS, CDR2 YYNGEE, per germline. DNA for the CDR3: TGTGCCAGCAGCGCGGACAACGGCAATCAGCCCCAGCATTTT. Amino acid sequence: CASSADNGNQPQHF.

CDR3: CASSFGADTQYF. The CDR3 DNA reads TGTGCCAGCAGCTTCGGTGCAGATACGCAGTATTTT. This chain connects TRBV11-2 to TRBJ2-3, with D hard to call. Germline V gene data show CDR1 as SGHAT and CDR2 as FQNNGV. Trimming left V 3 bases short and J 4 bases short, with 5 bases between. The CDR3 is made up of 12 amino acids.

The table lists this clone with many counts. This sequence joins TRBV2 and TRBJ1-6; no clear D. V gave up 6 bases and J gave up 7 bases, with 10 bases separating them. Per germline, CDR1 SNHLY and CDR2 FYNNEI. The CDR3 runs 13 residues. CDR3 loop: CASRRAQNSPLHF. The DNA for the CDR3 is TGTGCCAGCAGGCGGGCGCAGAATTCACCCCTCCACTTT.

This chain joins TRBV5-4 and TRBJ1-1, with D possibly matching TRBD1 (6 bases). V was clipped by 1 base and J by 3 bases, with 10 bases between them. Germline V lookup: CDR1 SGHNT, CDR2 YYREEE (reference sequence). There are 14 residues in the CDR3. CDR3 DNA sequence: TGTGCCAGCAGCTTGTGGGACACACACACTGAAGCTTTCTTT. Protein sequence: CASSLWDTHTEAFF.

This sequence joins TRBV5-6 and TRBJ1-5; 11 bases are shared with TRBD1. The CDR3 spans 14 residues. CDR1 is SGHDT, CDR2 YYEEEE, per germline. V shed 3 bases, J shed 7 bases, and the junction held 3 bases outside the gene matches. CDR3 region: CASSSGQGAQPQHF. As DNA, the CDR3 is TGTGCCAGCAGCTCAGGACAGGGGGCGCAGCCCCAGCATTTT.

This clone was recorded only once. CDR3 DNA: TGTGCTAGTGGTTTCTCTGGTCCCGGGGGGAATGAGCAGTTCTTC. Its protein is CASGFSGPGGNEQFF. The chain carries TRBV12-5 and TRBJ2-1; 7 bases map to TRBD2. The germline gives CDR1 LGHNT, CDR2 FRNRAP. The CDR3 loop spans 15 amino acids. After removal of 3 bases from V and 7 bases from J, the junction contained 9 bases not matched to a gene.

Points on this clone: Other DNA sequences in the same sample also yield this CDR3. The rearrangement uses TRBV5-1 and TRBJ2-5, with D unresolved. CDR3 length: 14 residues. V lost 0 bases and J lost 1, with 7 bases in between. Germline V gene sequence: CDR1 SGHRS, CDR2 YFSETQ. CDR3 bases: TGCGCCAGCAGCTTGGGATCGGGCCAAGAGACCCAGTACTTC. Translated, it gives CASSLGSGQETQYF.

As regards this clone: Germline is not matched at one junction end, which may reflect a read error. The chain couples TRBV7-8 to TRBJ2-7; TRBD1 might be the D (5 bases). The CDR3 covers 10 residues. Germline CDR1 is SGHVS and CDR2 is FQNEAQ. CDR3 residues: CASSLGLRNF. The CDR3 DNA is TGTGCCAGCAGCTTGGGGCTCCGTAACTTC. The complete variable domain, with remaining parts taken from reference TRBV7-8 and TRBJ2-7, reads GAGVSQSPRYKVAKRGQDVALRCDPISGHVSLFWYQQALGQGPEFLTYFQNEAQLDKSGLPSDRFFAERPEGSVSTLKIQRTQQEDSAVYLCASSLGLRNFGPGTRLTVT.

The J gene is TRBJ2-1, the V gene TRBV5-8; 9 positions agree with TRBD2. Looked up from germline, CDR1 is SGHTS and CDR2 is YDEGEE. The CDR3 is made up of 13 amino acids. The V segment lost 4 bases and the J segment 8 bases; nucleotides outside the gene matches: 4. Here the CDR3 DNA reads TGTGCCAGCAGCACGGGACTAGCTGATGAGCAGTTCTTC. Its translation is CASSTGLADEQFF.

The chain is built from TRBV11-1 and TRBJ2-1, with 8 bases matching TRBD2. CDR1 is SGHAT and CDR2 is FQDESV in the germline V gene (reference sequence). V gave up 6 bases and J gave up 0 bases; unmatched junction bases: 4. This CDR3 is built from 15 residues. The CDR3 spells CASSYSGNSYNEQFF. The CDR3 nucleotides are TGTGCCAGCAGTTATAGCGGGAACTCCTACAATGAGCAGTTCTTC. The whole variable domain, remainder taken from reference TRBV11-1 and TRBJ2-1, is EAEVAQSPRYKITEKSQAVAFWCDPISGHATLYWYRQILGQGPELLVQFQDESVVDDSQLPKDRFSAERLKGVDSTLKIQPAELGDSAMYLCASSYSGNSYNEQFFGPGTRLTVL.

The V call is TRBV30, the J call TRBJ2-2, with 12 bases identical to TRBD2. Germline V gene lookup returns CDR1 GTSNPN and CDR2 SVGIG (reference sequence). The V and J ends lost 4 bases and 5 bases, in that order; junction bases with no gene match: 5. CDR3 length: 15 amino acids. The CDR3 nucleotides read TGTGCCTGGACTCGGACTAGCGGGATTACCGGGGAGCTGTTTTTT. Its translation: CAWTRTSGITGELFF.

This chain connects TRBV30 to TRBJ1-6; no firm D call. Germline V gene data show CDR1 as GTSNPN and CDR2 as SVGIG (reference sequence). There are 13 residues in the CDR3. Trimming left V 2 bases short and J 7 bases short, with 9 bases between. The CDR3 is CAWSPDWNSPLHF. CDR3 in DNA: TGTGCCTGGAGTCCCGACTGGAATTCACCCCTCCACTTT.

The table lists this clone with a count of one. CDR3 sequence: CASSSGQESQPQHF. The CDR3 bases are TGTGCCAGCAGTTCCGGACAGGAGAGCCAGCCCCAGCATTTT. The chain carries TRBV6-6 and TRBJ1-5; 7 nucleotides align to TRBD1. Germline CDR1 reads MNHNY; CDR2 reads SVGAGI (reference sequence). V shed 4 bases, J shed 7 bases, and the junction held 7 bases outside the gene matches. The CDR3 is 14 residues long.

At least ten counts were recorded for this clone. V is TRBV30 and J is TRBJ1-1; the D is unclear. The CDR3 is made up of 13 amino acids. Germline loops: CDR1 GTSNPN, CDR2 SVGIG (reference sequence). V lost 3 bases and J lost 3, with 11 bases in between. The CDR3 reads CAWSDGSYTEAFF. As DNA, the CDR3 is TGTGCCTGGAGCGACGGGTCGTACACTGAAGCTTTCTTT.

The chain recombines TRBV4-3 with TRBJ2-5; D gene ambiguous. V was shortened by 0 bases and J by 1 base, with 6 bases between the two germline ends. Germline-derived CDR1 and CDR2 are LGHNA and YSLEER. The CDR3 runs to 14 residues. The CDR3 reads CASSQDASQETQYF. The CDR3 bases are TGCGCCAGCAGCCAAGACGCCAGCCAAGAGACCCAGTACTTC.

J is TRBJ1-4 and V is TRBV5-1; 9 positions match TRBD1. Looked up from germline, CDR1 is SGHRS and CDR2 is YFSETQ. The CDR3 covers 14 residues. Trimming removed 0 bases from V and 10 bases from J; junction bases left unmatched: 4. In DNA, the CDR3 is TGCGCCAGCAGCTTGGGGGACAGGGTCGGAAAACTGTTTTTT. Translating gives CASSLGDRVGKLFF.

This clone has only a few counts. This chain joins TRBV7-6 and TRBJ1-5; TRBD1 aligns across 7 bases. The junction had 3 bases not matched to a gene; V was cut back by 1 base and J by 6 bases. CDR1 is SGHVS, CDR2 FNYEAQ, per germline. This CDR3 region has 14 residues. CDR3 in amino acids: CASSLGQGGQPQHF. CDR3 bases: TGTGCCAGCAGCTTAGGACAGGGCGGTCAGCCCCAGCATTTT.

V is TRBV2 and J is TRBJ1-2; TRBD1 agrees at 7 bases. Germline V gene data show CDR1 as SNHLY and CDR2 as FYNNEI. The CDR3 has 14 residues. Trimming cost V 3 bases and J 4 bases; bases outside gene matches: 5. The CDR3 sequence: CASSEARGTYGYTF. The DNA for the CDR3 is TGTGCCAGCAGTGAGGCCAGGGGGACCTATGGCTACACCTTC.

This clone was counted a few times. The V call is TRBV18, the J call TRBJ1-2, with 10 bases aligning to TRBD1. CDR3 length: 13 amino acids. V was clipped by 4 bases and J by 8 bases; unmatched bases: 4. Per the germline V gene, CDR1 is KGHSH and CDR2 is LQKENI. CDR3 nucleotides: TGTGCCAGCTCACTCGGACAGGGGGGCGGCTACACCTTC. Amino acids: CASSLGQGGGYTF.

The chain employs TRBV13 and TRBJ2-7; 7 bases line up with TRBD2. CDR3 length: 15 amino acids. Germline CDR1 reads PRHDT; CDR2 reads FYEKMQ (reference sequence). V was clipped by 5 bases and J by 5 bases; unmatched bases: 12. CDR3 in amino acids: CASSISGIASDEQYF. The CDR3, as DNA: TGTGCCAGCAGCATAAGCGGGATAGCAAGCGACGAGCAGTACTTC.

The V and J genes are TRBV5-1 and TRBJ2-3; 9 positions agree with TRBD2. Germline CDR1 and CDR2: SGHRS and YFSETQ. CDR3 length equals 15 residues. The V segment lost 7 bases and the J segment 8 bases; nucleotides outside the gene matches: 14. CDR3 sequence (DNA): TGCGCCAGCGCCCCCGCTAGCGGGGTGGGGGTTACGCAGTATTTT. This translates into CASAPASGVGVTQYF.

This chain connects TRBV6-1 to TRBJ1-5; D unresolved. Germline V gives CDR1 MNHNS, CDR2 SASEGT. The CDR3 covers 15 residues. Trimming took 2 bases from V and 6 from J, leaving 14 bases between them. The CDR3 reads CASSERGLGLQPQHF. The CDR3 coding sequence is TGTGCCAGCAGTGAACGAGGACTCGGGCTTCAGCCCCAGCATTTT.

This rearrangement joins TRBV7-2 to TRBJ1-6; D might be TRBD1 (6 bases). CDR1 and CDR2 from the germline V gene are SGHTA and FQGNSA. V lost 1 base and J lost 0, with 10 bases in between. The length of the CDR3 is 17 residues. The CDR3 DNA follows: TGTGCCAGCAGCTTAGTTACAGGGAGCTCCTATAATTCACCCCTCCACTTT. Amino acids: CASSLVTGSSYNSPLHF.

V and J are TRBV27 and TRBJ2-5; D not certain. The J call may be faulty, since TRBJ2-7 better matches the DNA end. The CDR3 has 11 amino acids. Per germline, CDR1 MNHEY and CDR2 SMNVEV (reference sequence). DNA of the CDR3: TGTGCCAGCAGAAGCCTCTACGAGCAGTACTTC. It encodes CASRSLYEQYF.

This clone appeared once. The rearrangement uses TRBV4-2 and TRBJ1-2; D uncertain. The germline gives CDR1 LGHNA, CDR2 YNFKEQ. V was cut by 1 base and J by 4 bases, with 16 bases left in between. This CDR3 region has 16 residues. Here the CDR3 DNA reads TGTGCCAGCAGCCAAGGTTCTAACGGTCCTACCTATGGCTACACCTTC. It encodes CASSQGSNGPTYGYTF.